Presented here are 18 T cell receptor beta chains from one specimen sequenced in a study of graft-versus-host responses after intestinal transplantation. Clones were read by immunoSEQ multiplex PCR, and TCRdb kept only the in-frame ones, dropping some. This sample has roughly 46,000 clones; about 93% occur once, and the top ten carry 5% to 6.5%. The input for sequencing was PBMCs, taken roughly 860 days after a first intestinal transplant, on the day of a second. The receptors stem from a human patient who received an intestinal transplant, so some T cells may come from the graft donor.

This clone is a singleton in its sample. This CDR3 reads CASSPQGGTGELFF. Here the CDR3 DNA reads TGTGCCAGCTCACCACAGGGGGGCACCGGGGAGCTGTTTTTT. The J gene is TRBJ2-2, the V gene TRBV18; D is perhaps TRBD1 or TRBD2 (6 bases each). The V gene lost 1 base and the J gene lost 4 bases, with 7 bases spanning the gap. Germline CDR1 is KGHSH and CDR2 is LQKENI. This CDR3 region has 14 residues.

The rearrangement uses TRBV5-6 and TRBJ2-7, with a tentative D call TRBD2 (5 bases). Per germline, CDR1 SGHDT and CDR2 YYEEEE. Trimming pared 3 bases from V and 5 bases from J, leaving 15 bases between. The CDR3 has 14 amino acids. CDR3 protein: CASSSSRRWDEQYF. DNA for the CDR3: TGTGCCAGCAGCTCCTCGCGGAGGTGGGACGAGCAGTACTTC. The whole variable domain, remainder taken from reference TRBV5-6 and TRBJ2-7, is DAGVTQSPTHLIKTRGQQVTLRCSPKSGHDTVSWYQQALGQGPQFIFQYYEEEERQRGNFPDRFSGHQFPNYSSELNVNALLLGDSALYLCASSSSRRWDEQYFGPGTRLTVT.

This rearrangement joins TRBV10-1 to TRBJ1-2, with a weak D call TRBD1 (5 bases). The germline V and J ends were trimmed by 5 bases and 2 bases, with 9 bases remaining between them. CDR1 is WNHNN, CDR2 SYGVQD, per germline (reference sequence). This CDR3 comprises 13 residues. CDR3 sequence: CASSPTVNYGYTF. DNA of the CDR3: TGCGCCAGCAGTCCGACAGTCAACTATGGCTACACCTTC.

The rearrangement joins TRBV10-2 to TRBJ2-7, with 9 nucleotides matching TRBD1. V shed 10 bases, J shed 3 bases, and the junction held 4 bases outside the gene matches. Germline CDR1 is WSHSY and CDR2 is SAAADI. The CDR3 is 12 residues long. The CDR3 DNA sequence: TGCGCCACAAGGGACAGGGACTACGAGCAGTACTTC. Translating gives CATRDRDYEQYF.

The rearrangement uses TRBV18 and TRBJ2-3; 10 positions agree with TRBD2. CDR3 length equals 18 residues. Trimming took 3 bases from V and 6 from J; bases not matched to a gene: 15. The germline V gene has CDR1 KGHSH and CDR2 LQKENI. CDR3 nucleotide sequence: TGTGCCAGCTCACCGGCCAGCGGGAGGGCCTGGAGCCCGGATACGCAGTATTTT. Amino acids: CASSPASGRAWSPDTQYF.

The chain is built from TRBV6-5 and TRBJ1-4; 7 bases match TRBD1. The ends lost 6 bases at V and 7 bases at J; junction bases unmatched: 5. Germline CDR1 is MNHEY and CDR2 is SVGAGI. The CDR3 has 13 residues. Here the CDR3 reads CASSAGDSEKLFF. The DNA for the CDR3 is TGTGCCAGCAGCGCCGGGGACAGTGAAAAACTGTTTTTT.

CDR3 protein: CASSAFTGEHYGYTF. As DNA, the CDR3 is TGTGCCAGCAGCGCCTTTACAGGGGAACACTATGGCTACACCTTC. The rearrangement uses TRBV9 and TRBJ1-2; 7 bases align to TRBD1. V dropped 3 bases and J dropped 3; count of bases not matched to a gene: 8. The CDR3 loop spans 15 amino acids. Germline lookup yields CDR1 SGDLS and CDR2 YYNGEE.

This rearrangement joins TRBV9 to TRBJ2-7, with 8 bases aligning to TRBD2. The germline CDR1 and CDR2 sequences are SGDLS and YYNGEE. This CDR3 comprises 15 residues. Unmatched junction bases numbered 4, after V lost 0 bases and J lost 2 bases. The CDR3 sequence: CASSVDVSGAYEQYF. DNA of the CDR3: TGTGCCAGCAGCGTAGACGTTAGCGGGGCCTACGAGCAGTACTTC.

The gene calls are TRBV27 and TRBJ1-2; no reliable D call. Germline CDR1 reads MNHEY; CDR2 reads SMNVEV (reference sequence). Trimming removed 11 bases from V and 4 bases from J, with 17 bases in between. The CDR3 is 13 amino acids. DNA for the CDR3: TGTGCCGTATGGAAGGGCTCGTTCTATGGCTACACCTTC. Amino acid sequence: CAVWKGSFYGYTF.

This clone was observed a handful of times. The chain employs TRBV9 and TRBJ2-1; the D gene is possibly TRBD2 (5 bases). V was pared by 3 bases and J by 12 bases, with 16 bases between. The CDR3 contains 13 residues. Germline loops: CDR1 SGDLS, CDR2 YYNGEE. CDR3 bases: TGTGCCAGCAGCGCGGGCCAAGGAGGTTCGCAGTTCTTC. Translating gives CASSAGQGGSQFF.

The chain uses TRBV9 and TRBJ1-1; no definite D call. CDR1 is SGDLS and CDR2 is YYNGEE in the germline V gene. This CDR3 has 13 residues. V was pared by 4 bases and J by 8 bases, with 15 bases between. Here the CDR3 DNA reads TGTGCCAGCAGCCCACCCCCGACCCCGGAAGCTTTCTTT. Protein: CASSPPPTPEAFF. The variable domain in full, completed from reference TRBV9 and TRBJ1-1, reads DSGVTQTPKHLITATGQRVTLRCSPRSGDLSVYWYQQSLDQGLQFLIQYYNGEERAKGNILERFSAQQFPDLHSELNLSSLELGDSALYFCASSPPPTPEAFFGQGTRLTVV.

V usage is TRBV6-5 and J usage is TRBJ2-1, with 14 bases fitting TRBD2. Per the germline V gene, CDR1 is MNHEY and CDR2 is SVGAGI. V shed 7 bases, J shed 5 bases, and the junction held 4 bases outside the gene matches. The CDR3 is made up of 15 amino acids. DNA of the CDR3: TGTGCCAGCACTAGACTAGCGGGAGGGAACAATGAGCAGTTCTTC. It yields the protein CASTRLAGGNNEQFF.

The J gene is TRBJ1-4, the V gene TRBV27; TRBD1 aligns across 7 bases. The germline gives CDR1 MNHEY, CDR2 SMNVEV (reference sequence). V shed 4 bases, J shed 7 bases, and the junction held 6 bases outside the gene matches. This CDR3 is 14 amino acids long. The CDR3 bases are TGTGCCAGCAGTTCAGACAGGGCAAGTGAAAAACTGTTTTTT. Protein: CASSSDRASEKLFF. Full variable domain (missing parts from reference TRBV27 and TRBJ1-4): EAQVTQNPRYLITVTGKKLTVTCSQNMNHEYMSWYRQDPGLGLRQIYYSMNVEVTDKGDVPEGYKVSRKEKRNFPLILESPSPNQTSLYFCASSSDRASEKLFFGSGTQLSVL.

The chain employs TRBV28 and TRBJ2-7; a weak D match, TRBD1 (6 bases). This CDR3 region has 13 residues. Trimming left V 7 bases short and J 6 bases short, with 16 bases between. Germline lookup yields CDR1 MDHEN and CDR2 SYDVKM. Here the CDR3 DNA reads TGTGCCAGCACCTCACAGGGAACGGGCGAGCAGTACTTC. Its protein is CASTSQGTGEQYF. Full variable domain (rest looked up from reference TRBV28 and TRBJ2-7): DVKVTQSSRYLVKRTGEKVFLECVQDMDHENMFWYRQDPGLGLRLIYFSYDVKMKEKGDIPEGYSVSREKKERFSLILESASTNQTSMYLCASTSQGTGEQYFGPGTRLTVT.

The V and J genes are TRBV5-8 and TRBJ2-1, with D hard to call. CDR3 length: 15 residues. The germline V gene encodes CDR1 SGHTS and CDR2 YDEGEE. V was cut by 0 bases and J by 0 bases, with 7 bases left in between. This CDR3 is CASSLERSSYNEQFF. CDR3 bases: TGTGCCAGCAGCTTGGAACGGAGCTCCTACAATGAGCAGTTCTTC.

This clone was seen once. At one of its ends the junction is not consistent with the germline gene, which may arise from a read error. At the DNA level, this CDR3 is encoded by other sequences in the same sample as well. This chain links TRBV29-1 with TRBJ1-5; D possibly corresponds to TRBD1 (6 bases). CDR3 size: 12 residues. The V gene's germline CDR1 is SQVTM and CDR2 ANQGSEA. The DNA for the CDR3 is TGTAGCGCAGGGGATTACAATCAGCCCCAGCATTTT. Encoded protein: CSAGDYNQPQHF.

The chain couples TRBV9 to TRBJ2-7; 14 nucleotides match TRBD2. This CDR3 region has 16 residues. The V segment lost 6 bases and the J segment 1 base; nucleotides outside the gene matches: 6. Germline loops: CDR1 SGDLS, CDR2 YYNGEE. Written as DNA, the CDR3 is TGTGCCAGCACCCCGGGACTAGCGGGAGTGTCCTACGAGCAGTACTTC. Its translation is CASTPGLAGVSYEQYF.

The genes are TRBV4-2 and TRBJ2-7; D is tentatively TRBD1 or TRBD2 (5 bases each). V was trimmed by 1 base and J by 3 bases, leaving 16 bases between them. The CDR3 spans 16 residues. Germline V gives CDR1 LGHNA, CDR2 YNFKEQ. The CDR3 DNA follows: TGTGCCAGCAGCCAAGGGGACCTTCGCGACTACTACGAGCAGTACTTC. Encoded protein: CASSQGDLRDYYEQYF.